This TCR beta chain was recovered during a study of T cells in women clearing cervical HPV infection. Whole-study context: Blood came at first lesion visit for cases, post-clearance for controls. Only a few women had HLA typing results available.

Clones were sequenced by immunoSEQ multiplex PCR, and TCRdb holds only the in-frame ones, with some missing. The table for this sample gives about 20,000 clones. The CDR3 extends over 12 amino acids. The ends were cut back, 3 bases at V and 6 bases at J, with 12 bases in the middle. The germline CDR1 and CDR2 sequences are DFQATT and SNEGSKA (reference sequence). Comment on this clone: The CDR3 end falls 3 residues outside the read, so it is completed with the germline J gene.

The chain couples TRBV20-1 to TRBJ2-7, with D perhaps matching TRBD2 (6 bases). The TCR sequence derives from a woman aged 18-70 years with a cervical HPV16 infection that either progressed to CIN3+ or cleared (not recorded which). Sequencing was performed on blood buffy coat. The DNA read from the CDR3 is TGCAGTGCTAGTAGGACTACGGGCGAG. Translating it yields CSASRTTGE. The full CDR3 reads CSASRTTGEQYF.